The clone carrying this T cell receptor beta chain was seen a handful of times. A mixed TRB-A/B primer pool amplified rearranged TRB by multiplex touch-down PCR. TCRdb passed the multiplex PCR reads through MiXCR, listing each CDR3 protein once. The sample has some 15,000 distinct CDR3 sequences; around 21% are singletons. This specimen belongs to a study of T cell repertoires in aging, cancer and after chemotherapy. Trimming took 7 bases from V and 4 from J; bases not matched to a gene: 8. This CDR3 is 14 amino acids long. Amplification of TCR beta used genomic DNA extracted from peripheral blood. The source is a human donor in good health. V usage is TRBV12-3 or TRBV12-4 and J usage is TRBJ1-1; 8 bases line up with TRBD1. Sequencing used blood. The CDR3 region is CASIWGDRITEAFF. CDR3 bases: TGTGCCAGCATCTGGGGGGACAGGATCACTGAAGCTTTCTTT.